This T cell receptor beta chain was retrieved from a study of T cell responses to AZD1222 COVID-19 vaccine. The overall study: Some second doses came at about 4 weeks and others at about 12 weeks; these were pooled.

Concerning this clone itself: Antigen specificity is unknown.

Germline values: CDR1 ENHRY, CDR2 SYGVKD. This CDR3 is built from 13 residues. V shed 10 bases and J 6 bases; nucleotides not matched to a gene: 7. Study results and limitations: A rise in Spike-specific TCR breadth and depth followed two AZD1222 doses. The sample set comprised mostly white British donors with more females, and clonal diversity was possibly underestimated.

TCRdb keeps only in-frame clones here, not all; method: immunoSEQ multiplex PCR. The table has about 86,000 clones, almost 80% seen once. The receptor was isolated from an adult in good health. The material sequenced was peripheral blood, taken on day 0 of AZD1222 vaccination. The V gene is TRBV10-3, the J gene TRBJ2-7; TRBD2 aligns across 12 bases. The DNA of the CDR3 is TGTGCCACCCTAGCGGGGGGGAGCTCCGAGCAGTACTTC. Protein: CATLAGGSSEQYF.